The clone carrying this T cell receptor (beta chain) was observed a few times. Its antigen is not identified. V shed 6 bases and J 2 bases; nucleotides not matched to a gene: 6. This CDR3 spans 15 amino acids. In germline, CDR1 is MDHEN, CDR2 SYDVKM. The sample comes from a study of cytomegalovirus exposure and HLA in healthy donors. Primers: 60 Vbeta forward and 13 Jbeta reverse. Measured with immunoSEQ multiplex PCR; TCRdb has only the in-frame clones, and not every one. This sample yields about 150,000 clones, of which roughly 80% are seen a single time; approximately 3% belongs to the top ten. Study-level points and caveats: Some V segments, TRBV6-2 and TRBV6-3 among them, were indistinguishable and were therefore excluded. The records held CMV serostatus as the only immune exposure information.

This clonotype was sampled from a male donor in good health and CMV-seronegative. J is TRBJ2-3 and V is TRBV28; 9 bases align to TRBD2. Source material: PBMCs. The CDR3 here is CASSGGGDFTDTQYF. CDR3 DNA sequence: TGTGCCAGCAGCGGCGGGGGGGATTTCACAGATACGCAGTATTTT.